This passage covers 17 T cell receptor beta chains from one sample sequenced in a study of shared clonotypes between healthy human individuals. Naive CD8 cells comprised CD45RO-negative, CCR7-positively selected cells, excluding terminally differentiated effector memory CD45RA+ cells. Sequencing was performed with immunoSEQ multiplex PCR; in TCRdb, only in-frame clones are kept and a portion is missing. The table has about 680,000 clones, roughly 94% seen once. Sequencing input: naive CD8+ T cells sorted from blood. The receptors shown here come from a young man in good health.

In regard to this clone: Relative to the germline gene, one junction end is altered; a read error may explain this. The CDR3 is CASSLNAGELFF. As DNA, the CDR3 is TGTGCCAGCAGCTTGAACGCCGGGGAGCTGTTTTTT. The genes are TRBV5-4 and TRBJ2-2; unclear D gene. The CDR3 runs 12 residues. Germline V gene data show CDR1 as SGHNT and CDR2 as YYREEE (reference sequence).

This clone has more than one count but fewer than ten. This chain connects TRBV15 to TRBJ2-4; TRBD2 matches 7 bases. V lost 4 bases and J lost 0; bases outside the gene matches: 6. The length of the CDR3 is 16 residues. Germline CDR1 is LNHNV and CDR2 is YYDKDF (reference sequence). DNA for the CDR3: TGTGCCACCAGCAACGGGACTACCCTAGCCAAAAACATTCAGTACTTC. Its protein product is CATSNGTTLAKNIQYF.

The rearrangement links TRBV28 to TRBJ2-2; 12 positions match TRBD2. CDR1 is MDHEN and CDR2 is SYDVKM in the germline V gene. Unmatched junction bases numbered 5, after V lost 3 bases and J lost 6 bases. The CDR3 contains 16 residues. This chain's CDR3 is CASSLVRLAGAGELFF. CDR3 nucleotide sequence: TGTGCCAGCAGTTTGGTAAGACTAGCGGGAGCCGGGGAGCTGTTTTTT.

Remarks on this clone: The same CDR3 also results from other DNA sequences found in this sample. The rearrangement uses TRBV5-4 and TRBJ2-7; 14 bases align to TRBD2. Germline assignment: CDR1 SGHNT and CDR2 YYREEE (reference sequence). J lost 3 bases, V lost 4 bases, and 0 bases had no gene match. This CDR3 region has 14 residues. CDR3 nucleotides: TGTGCCAGCAGCGGGACTAGCGGGAGCTACGAGCAGTACTTC. Its translation is CASSGTSGSYEQYF.

As concerns this clone: Other DNA sequences from this sample encode an identical CDR3 as well. The rearrangement uses TRBV5-1 and TRBJ2-7, with 7 bases that match TRBD1. The CDR3 covers 14 residues. Trimming at V came to 4 bases and at J to 2 bases, leaving 6 bases not matched to a gene. Germline lookup yields CDR1 SGHRS and CDR2 YFSETQ. The CDR3 loop is CASSLTGLTYEQYF. Written as DNA, the CDR3 is TGCGCCAGCAGCCTGACAGGGCTGACCTACGAGCAGTACTTC.

V gene TRBV28 combines with J gene TRBJ2-7, with 9 bases fitting TRBD1. The CDR3 has 14 amino acids. V lost 5 bases, J lost 4 bases, and 6 bases stayed unmatched. From germline, CDR1 is MDHEN and CDR2 SYDVKM. The CDR3 sequence: CASSRTGESYEQYF. The CDR3 coding sequence is TGTGCCAGCAGTCGGACAGGGGAGAGTTACGAGCAGTACTTC.

The genes are TRBV5-4 and TRBJ2-5; a possible D gene is TRBD1 (6 bases). Germline V gene sequence: CDR1 SGHNT, CDR2 YYREEE (reference sequence). With 7 bases removed from V and 5 bases from J, the gap between germline ends came to 9 bases. This CDR3 is built from 11 residues. CDR3 bases: TGTGCCAGCGGGGGCCGGGAGACCCAGTACTTC. It specifies CASGGRETQYF.

The chain has TRBV4-1 and TRBJ2-7; D unclear. Germline CDR1 is MGHRA and CDR2 is YSYEKL. Trimming took 5 bases from V and 2 from J, leaving 10 bases between them. CDR3 length: 13 amino acids. In nucleotides, the CDR3 is TGCGCCAGCAGCAAAGGGCTCGCCTACGAGCAGTACTTC. Protein: CASSKGLAYEQYF.

The chain recombines TRBV18 with TRBJ1-4; 9 bases align to TRBD1. The V and J ends lost 2 bases and 6 bases, in that order; junction bases with no gene match: 10. Germline CDR1 and CDR2: KGHSH and LQKENI. The CDR3 has 17 residues. CDR3 bases: TGTGCCAGCTCACCAGAGGACAGGGGATTGCGTTATGAAAAACTGTTTTTT. It encodes CASSPEDRGLRYEKLFF.

This clone was observed a single time. The chain employs TRBV9 and TRBJ2-3; D ambiguous. This CDR3 spans 14 amino acids. Germline loops: CDR1 SGDLS, CDR2 YYNGEE. The V gene lost 4 bases and the J gene lost 0 bases, with 9 bases spanning the gap. The DNA of the CDR3 is TGTGCCAGCAGCCCGCTAGGGAGCACAGATACGCAGTATTTT. Encoded protein: CASSPLGSTDTQYF.

The V and J genes are TRBV7-9 and TRBJ2-5, with 8 bases lining up with TRBD1. J lost 0 bases, V lost 5 bases, and 5 bases had no gene match. The CDR3 runs to 15 residues. Germline CDR1 SEHNR, CDR2 FQNEAQ (reference sequence). CDR3 in amino acids: CASSTPGQDQETQYF. For the CDR3, the DNA is TGTGCCAGCAGCACCCCGGGACAGGACCAAGAGACCCAGTACTTC.

This clone appeared once. The V gene is TRBV27, the J gene TRBJ2-3, with 11 positions matching TRBD2. Germline V CDR1 and CDR2: MNHEY, SMNVEV (reference sequence). The CDR3 is made up of 15 amino acids. V trimming: 7 bases; J trimming: 6 bases; junction bases outside the gene matches: 9. The CDR3, as DNA: TGTGCCAGCACCCCCACTAGCGGGAGATCGGATACGCAGTATTTT. Translation: CASTPTSGRSDTQYF.

The chain uses TRBV28 and TRBJ2-5, with TRBD1 identical over 10 bases. J lost 4 bases, V lost 6 bases, and 11 bases had no gene match. The length of the CDR3 is 16 residues. Germline CDR1 MDHEN, CDR2 SYDVKM. The CDR3 reads CASSSTGGAEGETQYF. In nucleotides, the CDR3 is TGTGCCAGCAGCTCGACAGGGGGCGCGGAGGGAGAGACCCAGTACTTC. The entire variable domain, with the rest obtained from reference TRBV28 and TRBJ2-5, is as follows: DVKVTQSSRYLVKRTGEKVFLECVQDMDHENMFWYRQDPGLGLRLIYFSYDVKMKEKGDIPEGYSVSREKKERFSLILESASTNQTSMYLCASSSTGGAEGETQYFGPGTRLLVL.

The CDR3 sequence is CASSSTGGGTEAFF. DNA for the CDR3: TGTGCCAGCAGTTCAACAGGGGGCGGAACTGAAGCTTTCTTT. The V gene is TRBV28, the J gene TRBJ1-1; 9 bases are shared with TRBD1. V shed 4 bases, J shed 5 bases, and the junction held 5 bases outside the gene matches. The CDR3 sequence is 14 residues long. Germline lookup yields CDR1 MDHEN and CDR2 SYDVKM.

V usage is TRBV10-2 and J usage is TRBJ1-5; D is possibly TRBD1 (5 bases). The CDR3 consists of 15 residues. The V gene lost 8 bases and the J gene lost 4 bases, with 18 bases spanning the gap. Looked up from germline, CDR1 is WSHSY and CDR2 is SAAADI. CDR3 region: CASLSDGEGNQPQHF. The CDR3 nucleotides are TGCGCCAGCTTATCCGACGGGGAGGGGAATCAGCCCCAGCATTTT.

V is TRBV7-9 and J is TRBJ1-4; D uncertain. Deletions cut 0 bases from V and 14 bases from J, with 10 bases between. The length of the CDR3 is 12 residues. Germline V gene data show CDR1 as SEHNR and CDR2 as FQNEAQ (reference sequence). CDR3 sequence (DNA): TGTGCCAGCAGCTTAGCGCTAAATAGGCTGTTTTTT. Translated, it gives CASSLALNRLFF.

The V gene is TRBV19, the J gene TRBJ2-7, with D perhaps being TRBD1 or TRBD2 (5 bases each). In germline, CDR1 is LNHDA, CDR2 SQIVND (reference sequence). The CDR3 covers 14 residues. The V gene lost 5 bases and the J gene lost 0 bases, with 11 bases spanning the gap. CDR3 in DNA: TGTGCCAGTAGTTTCGGGACGGACTCCTACGAGCAGTACTTC. Amino acids: CASSFGTDSYEQYF.